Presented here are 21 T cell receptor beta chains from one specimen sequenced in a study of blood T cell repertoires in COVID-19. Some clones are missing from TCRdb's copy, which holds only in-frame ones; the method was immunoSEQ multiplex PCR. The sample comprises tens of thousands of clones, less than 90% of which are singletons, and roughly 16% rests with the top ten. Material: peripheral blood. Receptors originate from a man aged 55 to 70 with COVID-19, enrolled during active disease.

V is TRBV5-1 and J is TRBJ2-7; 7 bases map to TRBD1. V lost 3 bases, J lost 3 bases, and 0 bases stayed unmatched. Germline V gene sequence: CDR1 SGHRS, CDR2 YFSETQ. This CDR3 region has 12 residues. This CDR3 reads CASSWDSYEQYF. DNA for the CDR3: TGCGCCAGCAGCTGGGACAGCTACGAGCAGTACTTC.

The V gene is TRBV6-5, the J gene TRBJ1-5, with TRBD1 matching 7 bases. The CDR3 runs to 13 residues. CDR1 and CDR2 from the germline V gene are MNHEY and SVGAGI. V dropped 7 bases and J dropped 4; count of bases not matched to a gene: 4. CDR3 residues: CASTKQGNQPQHF. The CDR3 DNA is TGTGCCAGCACTAAACAGGGGAATCAGCCCCAGCATTTT.

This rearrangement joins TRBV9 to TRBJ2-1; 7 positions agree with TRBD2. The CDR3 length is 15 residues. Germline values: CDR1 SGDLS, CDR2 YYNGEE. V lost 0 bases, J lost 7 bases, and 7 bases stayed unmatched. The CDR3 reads CASSVAGTTPNEQFF. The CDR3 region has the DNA TGTGCCAGCAGCGTAGCTGGGACTACTCCAAATGAGCAGTTCTTC.

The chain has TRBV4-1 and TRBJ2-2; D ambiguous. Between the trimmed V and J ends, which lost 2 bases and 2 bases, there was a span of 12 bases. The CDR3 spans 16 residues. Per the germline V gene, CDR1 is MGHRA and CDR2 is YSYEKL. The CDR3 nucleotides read TGCGCCAGCAGCCAAAACGCGGCCCCTAACACCGGGGAGCTGTTTTTT. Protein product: CASSQNAAPNTGELFF.

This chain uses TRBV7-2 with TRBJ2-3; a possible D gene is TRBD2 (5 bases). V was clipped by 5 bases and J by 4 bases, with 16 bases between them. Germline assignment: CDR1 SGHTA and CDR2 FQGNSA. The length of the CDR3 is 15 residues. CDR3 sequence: CASSAGGPLPDTQYF. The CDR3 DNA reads TGTGCCAGCAGCGCCGGCGGGCCCCTCCCAGATACGCAGTATTTT.

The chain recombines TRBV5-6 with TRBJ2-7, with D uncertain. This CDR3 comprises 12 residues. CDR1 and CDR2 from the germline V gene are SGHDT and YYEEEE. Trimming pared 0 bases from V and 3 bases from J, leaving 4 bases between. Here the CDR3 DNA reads TGTGCCAGCAGCTTGGGGCTCTACGAGCAGTACTTC. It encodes CASSLGLYEQYF.

For the CDR3, the DNA is TGTGCCAGCACCCCCCCGGACAGTGGTAATTCACCCCTCCACTTT. As protein: CASTPPDSGNSPLHF. The rearrangement joins TRBV6-5 to TRBJ1-6, with D perhaps TRBD1 (6 bases). Germline V lookup: CDR1 MNHEY, CDR2 SVGAGI. The ends were cut back, 7 bases at V and 6 bases at J, with 16 bases in the middle. This CDR3 has 15 residues.

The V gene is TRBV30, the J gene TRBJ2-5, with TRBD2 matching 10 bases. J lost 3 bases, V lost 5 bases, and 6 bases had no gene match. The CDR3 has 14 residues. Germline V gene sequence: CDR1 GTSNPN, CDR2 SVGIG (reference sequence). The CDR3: CAWEPGLAKETQYF. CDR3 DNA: TGTGCCTGGGAACCGGGACTAGCGAAAGAGACCCAGTACTTC. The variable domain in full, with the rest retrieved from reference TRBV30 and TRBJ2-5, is SQTIHQWPATLVQPVGSPLSLECTVEGTSNPNLYWYRQAAGRGLQLLFYSVGIGQISSEVPQNLSASRPQDRQFILSSKKLLLSDSGFYLCAWEPGLAKETQYFGPGTRLLVL.

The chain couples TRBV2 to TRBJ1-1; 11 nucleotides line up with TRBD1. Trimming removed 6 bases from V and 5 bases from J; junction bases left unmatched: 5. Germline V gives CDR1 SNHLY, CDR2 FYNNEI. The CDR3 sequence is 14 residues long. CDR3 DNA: TGTGCCAGCAGGGACAGGGGGCTTTGGACTGAAGCTTTCTTT. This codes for CASRDRGLWTEAFF.

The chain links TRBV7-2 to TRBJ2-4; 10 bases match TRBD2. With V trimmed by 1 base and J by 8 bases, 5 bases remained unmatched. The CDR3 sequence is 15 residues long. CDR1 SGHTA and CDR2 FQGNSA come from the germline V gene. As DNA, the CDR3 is TGTGCCAGCAGCTTAGGAGCGGGAGGGGTATACATTCAGTACTTC. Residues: CASSLGAGGVYIQYF.

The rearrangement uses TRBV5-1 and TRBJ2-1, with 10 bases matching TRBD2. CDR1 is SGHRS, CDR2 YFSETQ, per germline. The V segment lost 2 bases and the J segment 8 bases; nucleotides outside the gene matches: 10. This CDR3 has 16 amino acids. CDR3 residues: CASSFSGLANQDEQFF. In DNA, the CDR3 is TGCGCCAGCAGCTTCTCGGGACTAGCGAACCAGGATGAGCAGTTCTTC. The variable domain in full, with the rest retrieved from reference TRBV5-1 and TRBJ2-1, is KAGVTQTPRYLIKTRGQQVTLSCSPISGHRSVSWYQQTPGQGLQFLFEYFSETQRNKGNFPGRFSGRQFSNSRSEMNVSTLELGDSALYLCASSFSGLANQDEQFFGPGTRLTVL.

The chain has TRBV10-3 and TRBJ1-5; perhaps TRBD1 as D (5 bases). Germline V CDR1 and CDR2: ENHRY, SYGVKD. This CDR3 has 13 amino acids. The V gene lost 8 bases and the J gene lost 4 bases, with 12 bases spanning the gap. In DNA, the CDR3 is TGTGCCATCGGTAGGGAGGGGAATCAGCCCCAGCATTTT. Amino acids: CAIGREGNQPQHF.

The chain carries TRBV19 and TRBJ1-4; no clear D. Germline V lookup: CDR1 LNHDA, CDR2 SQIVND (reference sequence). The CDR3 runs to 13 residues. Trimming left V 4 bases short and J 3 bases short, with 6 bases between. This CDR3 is CASSRRANEKLFF. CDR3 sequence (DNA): TGTGCCAGTAGTAGGAGGGCTAATGAAAAACTGTTTTTT.

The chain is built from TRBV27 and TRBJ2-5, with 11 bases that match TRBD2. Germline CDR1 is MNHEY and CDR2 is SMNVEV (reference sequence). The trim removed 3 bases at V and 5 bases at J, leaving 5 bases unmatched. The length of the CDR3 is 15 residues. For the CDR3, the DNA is TGTGCCAGCAGTTTCTCTAGCGGGGGGCCGGAGACCCAGTACTTC. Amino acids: CASSFSSGGPETQYF.

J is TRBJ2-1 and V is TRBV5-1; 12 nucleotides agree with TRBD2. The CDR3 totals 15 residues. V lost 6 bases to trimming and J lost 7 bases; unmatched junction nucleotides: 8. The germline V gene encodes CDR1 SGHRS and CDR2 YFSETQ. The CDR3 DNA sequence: TGCGCCAGCACTTTGACTAGCGGGGGTTTGAATGAGCAGTTCTTC. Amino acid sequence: CASTLTSGGLNEQFF.

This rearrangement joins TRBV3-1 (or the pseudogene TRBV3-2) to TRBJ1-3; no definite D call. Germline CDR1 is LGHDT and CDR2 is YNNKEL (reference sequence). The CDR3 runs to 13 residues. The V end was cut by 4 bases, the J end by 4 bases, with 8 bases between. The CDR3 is CASSLFSGNTIYF. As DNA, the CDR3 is TGTGCCAGCAGCCTTTTTAGCGGAAACACCATATATTTT.

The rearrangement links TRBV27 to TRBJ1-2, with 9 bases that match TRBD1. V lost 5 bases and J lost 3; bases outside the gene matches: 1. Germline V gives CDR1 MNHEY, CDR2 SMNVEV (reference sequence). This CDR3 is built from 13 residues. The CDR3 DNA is TGTGCCAGCAGTCGGACAGGGGACTATGGCTACACCTTC. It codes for CASSRTGDYGYTF.

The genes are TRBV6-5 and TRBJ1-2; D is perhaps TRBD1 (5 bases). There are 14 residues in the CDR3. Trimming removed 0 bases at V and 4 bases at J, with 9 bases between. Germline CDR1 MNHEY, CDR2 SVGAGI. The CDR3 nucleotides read TGTGCCAGCAGTTACTCCGACAGTTCCTATGGCTACACCTTC. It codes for CASSYSDSSYGYTF.

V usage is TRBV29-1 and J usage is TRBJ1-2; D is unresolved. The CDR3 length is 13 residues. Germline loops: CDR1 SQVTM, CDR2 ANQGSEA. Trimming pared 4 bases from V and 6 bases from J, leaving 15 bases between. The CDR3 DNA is TGCAGCGTTGGAGGTTGGGGAGCGGATGGCTACACCTTC. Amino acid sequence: CSVGGWGADGYTF.

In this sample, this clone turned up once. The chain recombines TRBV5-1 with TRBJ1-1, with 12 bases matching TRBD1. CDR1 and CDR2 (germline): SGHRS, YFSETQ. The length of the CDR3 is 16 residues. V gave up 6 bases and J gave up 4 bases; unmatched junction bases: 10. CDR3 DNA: TGCGCCAGCATTCCAACCGGGACAGGGGGCTTCACTGAAGCTTTCTTT. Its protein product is CASIPTGTGGFTEAFF.

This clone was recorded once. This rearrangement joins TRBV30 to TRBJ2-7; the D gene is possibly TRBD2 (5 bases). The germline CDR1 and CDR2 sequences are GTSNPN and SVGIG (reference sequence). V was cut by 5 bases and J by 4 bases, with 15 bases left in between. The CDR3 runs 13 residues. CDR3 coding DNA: TGTGCCTGGCCCCGGCGGGCCTCTTACGAGCAGTACTTC. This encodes CAWPRRASYEQYF.